These 19 T cell receptor beta chains share one sample of origin, sequenced in a study of T cells in Graves' hyperthyroidism and ophthalmopathy. The CDR3 regions of TCR beta were amplified from RNA transcripts. Carried out on the TCR CDR3, a first-round RT-PCR used the HTBI primer set. TCRdb recomputed calls from the multiplex PCR reads with MiXCR, one row per CDR3 protein. The sample carries tens of thousands of distinct CDR3 sequences, roughly 52% recorded once. The sequenced sample consisted of blood. The receptor set was obtained from a woman in her fifties or sixties with Graves' hyperthyroidism that later progressed to Graves' ophthalmopathy.

In its sample, this clonotype was seen many times. This chain links TRBV12-3 or TRBV12-4 with TRBJ2-3, with D perhaps TRBD2 (6 bases). V lost 1 base to trimming and J lost 1 base, with 18 bases between them. The CDR3 has 18 amino acids. CDR3 amino acids: CASSLGGRRERGTDTQYF. In DNA, the CDR3 is TGTGCCAGCAGTTTAGGTGGGAGAAGGGAGCGGGGCACAGATACGCAGTATTTT.

This clonotype has ten or more counts. This sequence joins TRBV9 and TRBJ2-1; 9 bases fit TRBD2. Per germline, CDR1 SGDLS and CDR2 YYNGEE. The CDR3 is 15 residues long. V was clipped by 3 bases and J by 9 bases; unmatched bases: 10. CDR3 bases: TGTGCCAGCAGCGCAAGGTCGGGACTAGCTCCTGAGCAGTTCTTC. It yields the protein CASSARSGLAPEQFF.

Worth noting for this clonotype: An end of the junction does not agree with germline; a read error may underlie this. The chain recombines TRBV11-3 with TRBJ2-7; 7 bases map to TRBD1. Per the germline V gene, CDR1 is SGHNT and CDR2 is YENEEA. This CDR3 spans 14 amino acids. For the CDR3, the DNA is TGTGCCAGCAGCATTCGACAGGGCCCCTACGACCAGTACTTC. Its protein is CASSIRQGPYDQYF. The whole variable domain, filled in from reference TRBV11-3 and TRBJ2-7, reads EAGVVQSPRYKIIEKKQPVAFWCNPISGHNTLYWYLQNLGQGPELLIRYENEEAVDDSQLPKDRFSAERLKGVDSTLKIQPAELGDSAVYLCASSIRQGPYDQYFGPGTRLTVT.

Note on this clonotype: A read error is possible here, since a much larger clone lies one base away. Given the absence of the conserved phenylalanine or tryptophan at the CDR3 end, a read error is likely. V is TRBV5-6 and J is TRBJ1-5, with 7 bases lining up with TRBD1. Germline CDR1 SGHDT, CDR2 YYEEEE. J lost 0 bases, V lost 3 bases, and 3 bases had no gene match. The CDR3 has 15 amino acids. The CDR3 DNA follows: TGTGCCAGCAGCTGGGGACAGCCTAGCAATCAGCCCCAGCATTCT. Translating gives CASSWGQPSNQPQHS.

As for this clonotype: Germline and junction disagree at one end, which may indicate a read error. V and J are TRBV7-3 and TRBJ2-7, with D unclear. From germline, CDR1 is SGHTA and CDR2 FQGTGA. This CDR3 spans 15 amino acids. In DNA, the CDR3 is TGTGCCAGCAGCTTGACCGTAGGCGGAACCTGCGAGCGGTACTTC. Protein sequence: CASSLTVGGTCERYF. Combining the CDR3 with reference TRBV7-3 and TRBJ2-7 gives the whole variable domain GAGVSQTPSNKVTEKGKYVELRCDPISGHTALYWYRQSLGQGPEFLIYFQGTGAADDSGLPNDRFFAVRPEGSVSTLKIQRTERGDSAVYLCASSLTVGGTCERYFGPGTRLTVT.

This clonotype was counted only a few times. The V call is TRBV20-1, the J call TRBJ2-3; 8 bases map to TRBD1. This CDR3 region has 14 residues. V was clipped by 6 bases and J by 1 base; unmatched bases: 6. The germline V gene has CDR1 DFQATT and CDR2 SNEGSKA (reference sequence). CDR3 region: CSARPGQGTDTQYF. The DNA of the CDR3 is TGCAGTGCAAGACCGGGACAGGGCACAGATACGCAGTATTTT.

The chain links TRBV24-1 to TRBJ1-2, with a tentative D call TRBD1 (6 bases). Germline CDR1 KGHDR, CDR2 SFDVKD. The CDR3 is made up of 15 amino acids. Trimming removed 5 bases at V and 4 bases at J, with 16 bases between. The CDR3 loop reads CATSASLGGGYGYTF. CDR3 sequence (DNA): TGTGCCACCAGTGCTAGTTTAGGAGGGGGCTATGGCTACACCTTC.

Concerning this clonotype itself: At one of its ends the junction is not consistent with the germline gene, which may arise from a read error. This chain links TRBV2 with TRBJ2-1; possible D gene TRBD2, 6 bases. This CDR3 comprises 13 residues. CDR1 is SNHLY and CDR2 is FYNNEI in the germline V gene. In DNA form, the CDR3 reads TGTGCCAGCAGTGAGGATGGAGGGGCCGGTACGATCTTC. Translated, it gives CASSEDGGAGTIF. Variable domain in full (rest from reference TRBV2 and TRBJ2-1): EPEVTQTPSHQVTQMGQEVILRCVPISNHLYFYWYRQILGQKVEFLVSFYNNEISEKSEIFDDQFSVERPDGSNFTLKIRSTKLEDSAMYFCASSEDGGAGTIFGPGTRLTVL.

This clonotype occurred many times. This chain connects TRBV27 to TRBJ1-6; 8 bases line up with TRBD1. This CDR3 has 15 amino acids. Per germline, CDR1 MNHEY and CDR2 SMNVEV (reference sequence). Losses at the gene ends were 0 bases for V and 10 bases for J; bases not matched to a gene: 5. The CDR3 DNA reads TGTGCCAGCAGTTTATCTAACAGGGGGGGGTCACCCCTCCACTTT. Translation: CASSLSNRGGSPLHF.

J is TRBJ1-5 and V is TRBV20-1; the D gene is possibly TRBD1 (5 bases). Germline V gene data show CDR1 as DFQATT and CDR2 as SNEGSKA (reference sequence). V gave up 3 bases and J gave up 5 bases, with 11 bases separating them. The CDR3 has 13 residues. The CDR3 DNA sequence: TGCAGTGCTAGTCAGGGACGGTATCAGCCCCAGCATTTT. This gives the protein CSASQGRYQPQHF.

A word on this clonotype: One end of the junction varies from germline; a read error may be responsible. This chain connects TRBV30 to TRBJ2-7; tentatively, D is TRBD2 (5 bases). This CDR3 has 12 residues. Looked up from germline, CDR1 is GTSNPN and CDR2 is SVGIG (reference sequence). The CDR3 region has the DNA TGTGCCTGGAGGACTAACTTCTACAAGCAGTACTTC. This encodes CAWRTNFYKQYF. The variable domain in full, completed from reference TRBV30 and TRBJ2-7, reads SQTIHQWPATLVQPVGSPLSLECTVEGTSNPNLYWYRQAAGRGLQLLFYSVGIGQISSEVPQNLSASRPQDRQFILSSKKLLLSDSGFYLCAWRTNFYKQYFGPGTRLTVT.

The V gene is TRBV4-1, the J gene TRBJ2-3; 7 nucleotides match TRBD2. V lost 0 bases, J lost 4 bases, and 10 bases stayed unmatched. This CDR3 contains 17 residues. Germline CDR1 MGHRA, CDR2 YSYEKL. The CDR3 spells CASSQEQLAVAADTQYF. Written as DNA, the CDR3 is TGCGCCAGCAGCCAAGAACAGCTAGCGGTTGCCGCAGATACGCAGTATTTT.

This clonotype is medium-sized within its sample. CDR3 in amino acids: CSARIENTIYF. DNA for the CDR3: TGCAGTGCTAGGATCGAAAACACCATATATTTT. J is TRBJ1-3 and V is TRBV20-1; D is ambiguous. This CDR3 has 11 residues. V gave up 3 bases and J gave up 6 bases, with 6 bases separating them. In germline, CDR1 is DFQATT, CDR2 SNEGSKA (reference sequence).

This clonotype occurred once. The V call is TRBV20-1, the J call TRBJ1-2; D unclear. Germline V gives CDR1 DFQATT, CDR2 SNEGSKA (reference sequence). This CDR3 has 15 amino acids. V was cut by 1 base and J by 4 bases, with 16 bases left in between. The CDR3 nucleotides read TGCAGTGCTAGAGCGATGGGAAAAGATTTCTATGGCTACACCTTC. Protein sequence: CSARAMGKDFYGYTF.

At least ten counts were recorded for this clonotype. The CDR3 nucleotides are TGTGCCAGCAGCCTCGGGACTAGCGGGATAGTGAGGGAGACCCAGTACTTC. This codes for CASSLGTSGIVRETQYF. The J gene is TRBJ2-5, the V gene TRBV11-2, with 13 bases identical to TRBD2. The germline gives CDR1 SGHAT, CDR2 FQNNGV. V shed 5 bases and J 5 bases; nucleotides not matched to a gene: 11. The CDR3 loop spans 17 amino acids.

In its sample, this clonotype ranks as medium-sized. The V gene is TRBV7-9, the J gene TRBJ2-3; TRBD2 is a possible D gene (7 bases). The CDR3 consists of 13 residues. CDR1 and CDR2 (germline): SEHNR, FQNEAQ (reference sequence). Trimming shortened V by 5 bases and J by 4 bases, and 10 bases separated the two germline ends. CDR3 amino acids: CASSLGGADTQYF. CDR3 DNA sequence: TGTGCCAGCAGCCTAGGGGGGGCAGATACGCAGTATTTT.

Many counts were recorded for this clonotype. The rearrangement links TRBV6-4 to TRBJ1-2; the match to TRBD1 covers 7 bases. Germline lookup yields CDR1 MRHNA and CDR2 SNTAGT. This CDR3 comprises 14 residues. Germline trimming cut 6 bases from V and 4 bases from J; bases unmatched to any gene: 8. CDR3: CASRRDRYSYGYTF. CDR3 nucleotide sequence: TGTGCCAGCAGAAGGGACAGATATTCCTATGGCTACACCTTC.

This clonotype is termed medium-sized (0.01 to 0.1%). V usage is TRBV7-9 and J usage is TRBJ2-7; 7 positions agree with TRBD1. CDR3 length: 14 amino acids. V was pared by 0 bases and J by 5 bases, with 4 bases of the junction left unmatched. Per the germline V gene, CDR1 is SEHNR and CDR2 is FQNEAQ (reference sequence). CDR3 nucleotides: TGTGCCAGCAGCTTAGCGGGACAGACTGACGAGCAGTACTTC. Translation: CASSLAGQTDEQYF.

At least ten counts were recorded for this clonotype. The chain combines TRBV20-1 with TRBJ2-2; TRBD1 matches 10 bases. Per the germline V gene, CDR1 is DFQATT and CDR2 is SNEGSKA (reference sequence). CDR3 length: 14 amino acids. J lost 5 bases, V lost 6 bases, and 6 bases had no gene match. The CDR3 DNA sequence: TGCAGTGCCTCGGGACAGGGGCAGACCGGGGAGCTGTTTTTT. Protein: CSASGQGQTGELFF.